These T cell receptor beta chains were read from a single sample in a study of post-analysis software for immune sequencing data. TCRdb analysed the PCR reads with MiXCR anew, one entry per CDR3 protein. The repertoire includes roughly 400,000 distinct CDR3 sequences, roughly 38% of them detected once, and approximately 7.6% sits in the top ten. The source material was blood. The source is a girl under 10 years old with multiple sclerosis. The CDR3 runs from the conserved cysteine through the conserved F or W. The D gene is left open where the match is weak. Expanded clones are given a class, and other clones once, few, many or no size at all.

>TRBV5-4|.|TRBJ2-7|TRBD1
TGTGCCAGCAGCCATTTGGACAGGGCGGACGAGCAGTACTTC
CASSHLDRADEQYF
>TRBV5-1|many|TRBJ2-1|.
TGCGCCAGCAGCTTGGAAGGCAGGTACAATGAGCAGTTCTTC
CASSLEGRYNEQFF
>TRBV11-1|.|TRBJ1-6|.
TGTGCCAGCAGCTTAGCAGCAGACGATTCACCCCTCCACTTT
CASSLAADDSPLHF
>TRBV11-2|few|TRBJ2-5|TRBD2
TGTGCCAGCAGCTTTCGGGAACTAGCGGGAGGCGATGAGCAGTACTTC
CASSFRELAGGDEQYF
>TRBV25-1|.|TRBJ2-5|.
TGTGCCAGCAGTGAATTCGGTATCGGAGGGGGGGTTCGAGAGACCCAGTACTTC
CASSEFGIGGGVRETQYF
>TRBV20-1|few|TRBJ2-7|.
TGCAGTGCTGAGCCCAGACAGGGAGGCTCCTACGAGCAGTACTTC
CSAEPRQGGSYEQYF
>TRBV5-1|few|TRBJ2-5|.
TGCGCCAGCAGCTTGGTGCCCGGGGGGCTGCGGGAGCAGTACTTC
CASSLVPGGLREQYF
>TRBV18|.|TRBJ2-7|.
TGTGCCAGCTCACCTAAACAGGGAACCTACGAGCAGTACTTC
CASSPKQGTYEQYF
>TRBV18|.|TRBJ2-7|TRBD2
TGTGCCAGCTCACCTACTAGCGAACTTTGCGAGCAGTACTTC
CASSPTSELCEQYF
>TRBV7-9|.|TRBJ2-7|TRBD2
TGTGCCAGCAGCTTAGAGGCTAGCGGAAACCCCTACGAGCAGTACTTC
CASSLEASGNPYEQYF
>TRBV15|few|TRBJ2-6|.
TGTGCCACCAGCAGGAGATCCTACTCTGGGGCCGACGTCCTGACTTTC
CATSRRSYSGADVLTF
>TRBV6-2/TRBV6-3|few|TRBJ2-2|.
TGTGCCAGCAGTGGACCTGCCGGGGAGCTGTTTTTT
CASSGPAGELFF
>TRBV7-9|few|TRBJ2-5|TRBD1
TGTGCCAGCAGCTTAAAGGGACAGGGGCAAGAGACCCAGTACTTC
CASSLKGQGQETQYF
>TRBV7-8|.|TRBJ2-3|.
TGTGCCAGCACCTTCCCGTCGGAGAGTATTAACACAGATACGCAGTATTTT
CASTFPSESINTDTQYF
>TRBV7-7|.|TRBJ2-5|TRBD1
TGTGCCAGCAGCCTCGACAGGGGAGGAGAGACCCAGTACTTC
CASSLDRGGETQYF
>TRBV5-5|few|TRBJ2-5|.
TGTGCCAGCAGCGCCTCGGGACGCTGGGAGACCCAGTACTTC
CASSASGRWETQYF
>TRBV12-3/TRBV12-4|.|TRBJ1-4|.
TGTGCCAGCAGTGTACGGGGGGACGAAAAACTGTTTTTT
CASSVRGDEKLFF
>TRBV6-7|few|TRBJ2-1|.
TGTGCCCACGGGGTACACAATGAGCAGTTCTTC
CAHGVHNEQFF
>TRBV7-3|.|TRBJ2-5|TRBD2
TGTGCCAGCAGCTTGGGACCGGCGGGGGGTAGTTGGGAGACCCAGTACTTC
CASSLGPAGGSWETQYF
>TRBV4-1|.|TRBJ2-1|.
TGCGCCAGCAGCCAAGGAACAGGGAGAAATGAGCAGTTCTTC
CASSQGTGRNEQFF
>TRBV5-1|few|TRBJ2-3|TRBD2
TGCGCCAGCAGCTCATCACACTTGGGACTAGCGGGAGATTTCGTTACTACAGATACGCAGTATTTT
CASSSSHLGLAGDFVTTDTQYF
>TRBV5-1|few|TRBJ2-1|TRBD1
TGCGCCAGCAGCTTGACCGGGACAGCTCACAATGAGCAGTTCTTC
CASSLTGTAHNEQFF
>TRBV12-3/TRBV12-4|.|TRBJ2-5|TRBD1
TGTGCCAGCAACCTCGGGACAGGGTGGGGAGAGACCCAGTACTTC
CASNLGTGWGETQYF
>TRBV12-3/TRBV12-4|.|TRBJ1-5|.
TGTGCCAGCAGTTCATCAGGGTATAGCAATCAGCCCCAGCATTTT
CASSSSGYSNQPQHF
>TRBV6-6|few|TRBJ1-1|TRBD1
TGTGCCAGCAGGCCACAGGGGATGAACACTGAAGCTTTCTTT
CASRPQGMNTEAFF
>TRBV12-3/TRBV12-4|.|TRBJ1-2|.
TGTGCCAGCAGTTTAGACGAGCGACAGATCTATGGCTACACCTTC
CASSLDERQIYGYTF
>TRBV6-5|few|TRBJ2-1|TRBD1
TGTGCCAGCAGTTCCCCGGGACAGGCAGAAAGTATGTTCTTC
CASSSPGQAESMFF
>TRBV25-1|.|TRBJ2-1|TRBD1
TGTGCCAGCAGTGACCCTACAGGGGAATCTGACAATGAGCAGTTCTTC
CASSDPTGESDNEQFF
>TRBV29-1|few|TRBJ2-3|.
TGCAGCGTTGTGCGCGATCTAGGAACAGATACGCAGTATTTT
CSVVRDLGTDTQYF
>TRBV5-1|.|TRBJ2-7|.
TGCGCCAGCAGCTCCGGACGCTACGAGCAGTACTTC
CASSSGRYEQYF